These 24 T cell receptor beta chains share one sample of origin, sequenced in a study of blood T cell repertoires in COVID-19. Measured with immunoSEQ multiplex PCR; TCRdb has only the in-frame clones, and not every one. The repertoire has roughly 290,000 clones, around four fifths of them found once; the top ten carry about 4%. Sequenced sample: peripheral blood. Source of these receptors: a woman between 50 and 59 years old with active or convalescent COVID-19.

This clone came up once. The chain combines TRBV27 with TRBJ1-6; D gene unclear. CDR1 is MNHEY, CDR2 SMNVEV, per germline (reference sequence). V gave up 0 bases and J gave up 3 bases, with 9 bases separating them. This CDR3 region has 16 residues. The CDR3 bases are TGTGCCAGCAGTTTATCTGTACAGAGCTATAATTCACCCCTCCACTTT. It codes for CASSLSVQSYNSPLHF.

The chain links TRBV6-1 to TRBJ1-2; TRBD1 agrees at 7 bases. This CDR3 is 17 amino acids long. Germline loops: CDR1 MNHNS, CDR2 SASEGT. V trimming: 4 bases; J trimming: 5 bases; junction bases outside the gene matches: 16. The CDR3 protein is CASSGFTGEVGRYGYTF. The CDR3 nucleotides are TGTGCCAGCAGTGGTTTTACAGGGGAGGTGGGAAGATATGGCTACACCTTC.

The chain carries TRBV7-9 and TRBJ2-1; D ambiguous. The V gene's germline CDR1 is SEHNR and CDR2 FQNEAQ (reference sequence). The ends were cut back, 3 bases at V and 9 bases at J, with 9 bases in the middle. There are 12 residues in the CDR3. CDR3 sequence (DNA): TGTGCCAGCAGCTTGACGAGGCCTGAGCAGTTCTTC. Its translation is CASSLTRPEQFF.

The rearrangement joins TRBV5-1 to TRBJ2-3; 10 bases agree with TRBD2. The germline CDR1 and CDR2 sequences are SGHRS and YFSETQ. Germline trimming cut 0 bases from V and 3 bases from J; bases unmatched to any gene: 10. The CDR3 loop spans 18 amino acids. CDR3 in DNA: TGCGCCAGCAGCTTGGATCTGAGCGGGAGGGACTTGACAGATACGCAGTATTTT. Its translation is CASSLDLSGRDLTDTQYF.

The V gene is TRBV6-1, the J gene TRBJ2-3; TRBD2 matches 7 bases. Germline V CDR1 and CDR2: MNHNS, SASEGT. CDR3 size: 16 residues. Unmatched junction bases numbered 5, after V lost 2 bases and J lost 0 bases. In DNA, the CDR3 is TGTGCCAGCAGTGAATTCAGCGGGGTTAGCACAGATACGCAGTATTTT. Amino acids: CASSEFSGVSTDTQYF.

V gene TRBV10-1 combines with J gene TRBJ1-3; D is unresolved. Looked up from germline, CDR1 is WNHNN and CDR2 is SYGVQD (reference sequence). The CDR3 is 15 amino acids. The V end lost 5 bases, the J end lost 2 bases, and 13 bases lay between the germline ends. The CDR3 region is CASSPDPLPGNTIYF. The CDR3 DNA reads TGCGCCAGCAGTCCAGATCCCCTGCCTGGAAACACCATATATTTT.

This chain links TRBV9 with TRBJ2-3, with D possibly TRBD1 on 7 matching bases. Germline V gene lookup returns CDR1 SGDLS and CDR2 YYNGEE. V was shortened by 4 bases and J by 6 bases, with 21 bases between the two germline ends. The CDR3 runs to 16 residues. The CDR3 DNA follows: TGTGCCAGCAGCCCCCTAAGGGGGGACAGATCGGATACGCAGTATTTT. Translating gives CASSPLRGDRSDTQYF.

This clone has only a few counts. The rearrangement links TRBV5-8 to TRBJ2-7; 8 positions match TRBD2. This CDR3 comprises 15 residues. The germline gives CDR1 SGHTS, CDR2 YDEGEE. The V gene end was trimmed by 2 bases and the J gene end by 2 bases; junction bases not matched to a gene: 6. DNA for the CDR3: TGTGCCAGCAGCTTTTCGGACGGGGGGGCCTACGAGCAGTACTTC. This gives the protein CASSFSDGGAYEQYF.

J is TRBJ2-1 and V is TRBV27; 12 nucleotides line up with TRBD1. V lost 3 bases and J lost 6; bases outside the gene matches: 9. The CDR3 length is 17 residues. In germline, CDR1 is MNHEY, CDR2 SMNVEV (reference sequence). CDR3 nucleotide sequence: TGTGCCAGCAGTTTGGTGGTTTGGGACAGGGGGCCCAATGAGCAGTTCTTC. Its translation: CASSLVVWDRGPNEQFF.

This chain uses TRBV24-1 with TRBJ2-3, with D possibly TRBD1 on 5 matching bases. The ends were cut back, 5 bases at V and 0 bases at J, with 11 bases in the middle. Germline CDR1 and CDR2: KGHDR and SFDVKD. CDR3 size: 15 residues. CDR3 in amino acids: CATSGRGSSTDTQYF. The DNA of the CDR3 is TGTGCCACCAGTGGAAGGGGATCTAGCACAGATACGCAGTATTTT.

CDR3 in DNA: TGTGCCAGCAGCTTAGGGACTAGCGGGACGTACGAGCAGTACTTC. It codes for CASSLGTSGTYEQYF. The chain couples TRBV11-3 to TRBJ2-7; TRBD2 matches at 12 bases. Germline V gene sequence: CDR1 SGHNT, CDR2 YENEEA. The ends lost 1 base at V and 4 bases at J; junction bases unmatched: 2. CDR3 length: 15 residues.

V gene TRBV11-2 combines with J gene TRBJ2-1; TRBD2 matches at 7 bases. Germline CDR1 SGHAT, CDR2 FQNNGV. Trimming cost V 1 base and J 5 bases; bases outside gene matches: 5. The CDR3 is 15 residues long. The CDR3 loop is CASSLVPSGDNEQFF. In nucleotides, the CDR3 is TGTGCCAGCAGCTTAGTTCCGAGCGGGGACAATGAGCAGTTCTTC.

This rearrangement joins TRBV6-5 to TRBJ2-4; 8 bases map to TRBD1. V lost 4 bases to trimming and J lost 2 bases; unmatched junction nucleotides: 7. There are 16 residues in the CDR3. Germline V gene sequence: CDR1 MNHEY, CDR2 SVGAGI. The CDR3 coding sequence is TGTGCCAGCAGTTTGGACAGGGTTGGGTCCAAAAACATTCAGTACTTC. Translating gives CASSLDRVGSKNIQYF.

CDR3 DNA sequence: TGTGCCAGCAGCCAGAGCCGGGGATTCACTGAAGCTTTCTTT. This translates into CASSQSRGFTEAFF. The chain is built from TRBV14 and TRBJ1-1; no firm D call. The CDR3 totals 14 residues. Looked up from germline, CDR1 is SGHDN and CDR2 is FVKESK. V lost 3 bases, J lost 4 bases, and 12 bases lay in between.

The chain recombines TRBV7-2 with TRBJ2-1; 11 nucleotides line up with TRBD2. CDR1 is SGHTA, CDR2 FQGNSA, per germline. Germline trimming cut 5 bases from V and 7 bases from J; bases unmatched to any gene: 7. The CDR3 loop spans 15 amino acids. CDR3: CASSLTSGNANEQFF. CDR3 sequence (DNA): TGTGCCAGCAGCCTGACTAGCGGGAATGCGAATGAGCAGTTCTTC.

Regarding this clone: Other DNA sequences in the same sample also yield this CDR3. This chain links TRBV3-1 (or the pseudogene TRBV3-2) with TRBJ2-3; TRBD2 aligns across 12 bases. Germline CDR1 reads LGHDT; CDR2 reads YNNKEL (reference sequence). The CDR3 spans 17 residues. The junction had 6 bases not matched to a gene; V was cut back by 3 bases and J by 2 bases. Here the CDR3 DNA reads TGTGCCAGCAGCCACCCAACTAGCGGGAGGCCCACAGATACGCAGTATTTT. This translates into CASSHPTSGRPTDTQYF.

The chain is built from TRBV11-2 and TRBJ1-6, with D maybe TRBD1 (5 bases). CDR1 is SGHAT, CDR2 FQNNGV, per germline. The CDR3 length is 13 residues. Trimming left V 5 bases short and J 8 bases short, with 10 bases between. The CDR3 nucleotides read TGTGCCAGCAGCGCCCAGGGCGATTCACCCCTCCACTTT. Translated, it gives CASSAQGDSPLHF. Together with reference TRBV11-2 and TRBJ1-6, the CDR3 gives the full variable domain: EAGVAQSPRYKIIEKRQSVAFWCNPISGHATLYWYQQILGQGPKLLIQFQNNGVVDDSQLPKDRFSAERLKGVDSTLKIQPAKLEDSAVYLCASSAQGDSPLHFGNGTRLTVT.

V usage is TRBV9 and J usage is TRBJ1-3; 8 bases match TRBD1. Germline V gene data show CDR1 as SGDLS and CDR2 as YYNGEE. There are 18 residues in the CDR3. V was clipped by 0 bases and J by 4 bases; unmatched bases: 12. The CDR3 loop reads CASSVAEGTGVGGNTIYF. Here the CDR3 DNA reads TGTGCCAGCAGCGTAGCTGAGGGGACAGGTGTAGGGGGAAACACCATATATTTT.

This chain connects TRBV3-1 (or the pseudogene TRBV3-2) to TRBJ2-2, with 12 bases matching TRBD2. The CDR3 extends over 17 amino acids. J lost 3 bases, V lost 4 bases, and 6 bases had no gene match. Looked up from germline, CDR1 is LGHDT and CDR2 is YNNKEL (reference sequence). CDR3 residues: CASSPSGLAGYTGELFF. The CDR3 DNA follows: TGTGCCAGCAGCCCGTCGGGACTAGCGGGTTACACCGGGGAGCTGTTTTTT.

This chain uses TRBV7-9 with TRBJ2-1, with D perhaps TRBD2 (6 bases). The CDR3 is made up of 13 amino acids. Trimming removed 1 base from V and 8 bases from J, with 9 bases in between. Germline assignment: CDR1 SEHNR and CDR2 FQNEAQ (reference sequence). CDR3 amino acids: CASSLVLAHEQFF. The CDR3, as DNA: TGTGCCAGCAGCTTAGTCCTAGCGCATGAGCAGTTCTTC.

The gene calls are TRBV7-8 and TRBJ2-3; tentatively, D is TRBD2 (5 bases). CDR3 length: 17 amino acids. V was trimmed by 5 bases and J by 3 bases, leaving 21 bases between them. Germline V gives CDR1 SGHVS, CDR2 FQNEAQ. CDR3: CASSTRLAGVVTDTQYF. The DNA of the CDR3 is TGTGCCAGCAGCACACGTCTGGCGGGTGTCGTGACAGATACGCAGTATTTT.

CDR3 sequence (DNA): TGTGCCTGGGGCGGAGGGGCCTACGAGCAGTACTTC. Translating gives CAWGGGAYEQYF. V is TRBV30 and J is TRBJ2-7; a possible D gene is TRBD2 (6 bases). Germline V CDR1 and CDR2: GTSNPN, SVGIG (reference sequence). The CDR3 loop spans 12 amino acids. Between the trimmed V and J ends, which lost 5 bases and 2 bases, there was a span of 10 bases.

The gene calls are TRBV5-6 and TRBJ2-7; 7 bases match TRBD1. Looked up from germline, CDR1 is SGHDT and CDR2 is YYEEEE. The CDR3 is made up of 16 amino acids. Trimming took 4 bases from V and 2 from J; bases not matched to a gene: 12. The CDR3 DNA follows: TGTGCCAGCAGCCCGGAAAACCGGGACAGTACCTACGAGCAGTACTTC. Translation gives CASSPENRDSTYEQYF.

The V and J genes are TRBV6-5 and TRBJ2-7; D may be TRBD2 (6 bases). The CDR3 totals 15 residues. V was clipped by 3 bases and J by 0 bases, with 12 bases between them. The germline V gene encodes CDR1 MNHEY and CDR2 SVGAGI. Here the CDR3 reads CASSYSEGSSYEQYF. As DNA, the CDR3 is TGTGCCAGCAGTTATTCGGAGGGAAGCTCCTACGAGCAGTACTTC.